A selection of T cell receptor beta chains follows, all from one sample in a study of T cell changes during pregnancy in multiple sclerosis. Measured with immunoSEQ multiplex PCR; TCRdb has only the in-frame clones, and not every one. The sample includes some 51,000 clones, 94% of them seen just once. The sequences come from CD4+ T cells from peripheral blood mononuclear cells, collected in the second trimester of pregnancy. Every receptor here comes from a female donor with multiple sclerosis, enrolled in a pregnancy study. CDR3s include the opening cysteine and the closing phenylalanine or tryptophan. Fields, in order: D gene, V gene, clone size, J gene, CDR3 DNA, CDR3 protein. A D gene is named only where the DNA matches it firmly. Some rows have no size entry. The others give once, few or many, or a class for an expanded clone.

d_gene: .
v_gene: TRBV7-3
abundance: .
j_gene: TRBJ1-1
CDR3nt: TGTGCCAGCAGCTTGACCCGCCGCGACAAAGCTTTCTTT
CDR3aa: CASSLTRRDKAFF

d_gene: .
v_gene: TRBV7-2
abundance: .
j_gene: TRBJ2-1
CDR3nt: TGTGCCAGCAGCTCTCAGCAGGGTTCCTACAATGAGCAGTTCTTC
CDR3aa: CASSSQQGSYNEQFF

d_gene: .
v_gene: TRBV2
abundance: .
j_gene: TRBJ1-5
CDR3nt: TGTGCCAGCAGTAGGAGGGATTATAGCAATCAGCCCCAGCATTTT
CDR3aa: CASSRRDYSNQPQHF

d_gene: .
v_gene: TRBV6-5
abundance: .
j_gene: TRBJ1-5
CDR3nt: TGTGCCAGCAGAGCTCGACAGATCAATCAGCCCCAGCATTTT
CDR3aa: CASRARQINQPQHF

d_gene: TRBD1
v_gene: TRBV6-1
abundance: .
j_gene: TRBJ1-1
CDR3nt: TGTGCCAGCAGTGAATGGCACAGGGGGGGAACTGAAGCTTTCTTT
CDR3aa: CASSEWHRGGTEAFF

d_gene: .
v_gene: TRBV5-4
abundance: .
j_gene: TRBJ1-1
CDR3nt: TGTGCCAGCAGCTTGGGACAGATGAACACTGAAGCTTTCTTT
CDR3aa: CASSLGQMNTEAFF

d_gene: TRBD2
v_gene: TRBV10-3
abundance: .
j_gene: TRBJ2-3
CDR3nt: TGTGCCATCGGGACTAGCGGGGGCACAGATACGCAGTATTTT
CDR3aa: CAIGTSGGTDTQYF

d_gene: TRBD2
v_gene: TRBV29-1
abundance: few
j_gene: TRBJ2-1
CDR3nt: TGCAGCGTTGGTAGCGGGGGGTACAATGAGCAGTTCTTC
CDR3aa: CSVGSGGYNEQFF

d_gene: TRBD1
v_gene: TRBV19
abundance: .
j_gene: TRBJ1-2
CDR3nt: TGTGCCACCGGACAGGGACCGCCTAACTATGGCTACACCTTC
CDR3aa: CATGQGPPNYGYTF

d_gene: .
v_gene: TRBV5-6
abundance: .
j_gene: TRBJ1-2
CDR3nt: TGTGCCAGCAGCCCGGGGTTTCACTATGGCTACACCTTC
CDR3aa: CASSPGFHYGYTF

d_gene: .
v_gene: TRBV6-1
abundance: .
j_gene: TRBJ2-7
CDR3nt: TGTGCCAGCAGTGGCTACAGGGCGACTCACGAGCAGTACTTC
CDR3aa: CASSGYRATHEQYF

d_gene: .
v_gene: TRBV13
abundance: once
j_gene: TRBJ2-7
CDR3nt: TGTGCCAGCAGCTTCAGGAACTACGAGCAGTACTTC
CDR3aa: CASSFRNYEQYF

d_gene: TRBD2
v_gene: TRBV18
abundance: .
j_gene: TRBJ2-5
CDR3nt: TGTGCCAGCTCACCACAGACTAGCGGGGGATCCCAAGAGACCCAGTACTTC
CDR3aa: CASSPQTSGGSQETQYF

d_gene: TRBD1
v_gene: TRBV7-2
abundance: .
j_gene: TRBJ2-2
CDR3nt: TGTGCCAGCACCAAGGGGGCGCTTAGGAACACCGGGGAGCTGTTTTTT
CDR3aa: CASTKGALRNTGELFF

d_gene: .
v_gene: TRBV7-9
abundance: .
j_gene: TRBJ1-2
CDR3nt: TGTGCCAGCAGCGTCCGACAGACAGATGGCTACACCTTC
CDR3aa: CASSVRQTDGYTF

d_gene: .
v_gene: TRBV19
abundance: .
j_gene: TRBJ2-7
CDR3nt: TGTGCCAGTAGTATAGGGGAGTCCTACGAGCAGTACTTC
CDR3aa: CASSIGESYEQYF

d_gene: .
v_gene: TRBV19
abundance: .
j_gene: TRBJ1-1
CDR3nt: TGTGCCAGTAGTATTTCTCACAGTGAAGCTTTCTTT
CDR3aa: CASSISHSEAFF

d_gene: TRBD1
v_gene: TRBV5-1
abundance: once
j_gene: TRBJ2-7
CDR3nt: TGCGCCAGCCGGAGAGGGACAGGGTCCCCAGCAGCGAACGAGCAGTACTTC
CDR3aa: CASRRGTGSPAANEQYF

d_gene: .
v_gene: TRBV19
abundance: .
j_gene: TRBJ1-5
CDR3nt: TGTGCCAGTACCTCCGGACAGTTCAATCAGCCCCAGCATTTT
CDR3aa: CASTSGQFNQPQHF

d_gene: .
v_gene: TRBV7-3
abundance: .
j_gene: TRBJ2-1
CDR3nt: TGTGCCAGCAGCTTAGGAGGGACCCATGAGCAGTTCTTC
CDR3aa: CASSLGGTHEQFF

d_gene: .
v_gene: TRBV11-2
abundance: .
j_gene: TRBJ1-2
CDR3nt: TGTGCCAGCAGCTTTGGACATTCTAACTATGGCTACACCTTC
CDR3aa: CASSFGHSNYGYTF

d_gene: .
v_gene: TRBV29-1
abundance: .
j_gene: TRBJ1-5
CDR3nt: TGCAGCGTATTGATCGGGAGGGATCAGCCCCAGCATTTT
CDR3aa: CSVLIGRDQPQHF

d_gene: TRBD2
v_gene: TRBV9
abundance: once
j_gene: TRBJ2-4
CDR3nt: TGTGCCAGCAGCGTAGGCTTAGGGCGGGGGGGCTTAGAAAACATTCAGTACTTC
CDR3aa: CASSVGLGRGGLENIQYF

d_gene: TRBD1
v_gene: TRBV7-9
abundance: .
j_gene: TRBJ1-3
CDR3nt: TGTGCCAGCAGCTTAGCGGGGACAGTGAGTGGAAACACCATATATTTT
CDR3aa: CASSLAGTVSGNTIYF